This T cell receptor (beta chain) was sequenced for a study of response to subunit inactivated influenza vaccine. General study points: It was the authors' suggestion that each seasonal influenza vaccination recruits few new T cells.

The CDR3 extends over 14 amino acids. From germline, CDR1 is MGHDK and CDR2 SYGVNS. V was trimmed by 4 bases and J by 7 bases, leaving 11 bases between them. TCRdb re-analysed the RT-PCR reads in MiXCR, keeping a single row per CDR3 protein. The sample records about 570,000 distinct CDR3 sequences, about 11% being singletons. This clonotype was seen a handful of times. Its antigen is still unknown. The sequenced sample was PBMCs from blood, obtained on the day of vaccination. The rearrangement joins TRBV25-1 to TRBJ1-6; no firm D call. The TCR was taken from a man in his fifties who received an inactivated influenza vaccine. The CDR3 sequence is CASSGGDSNSPLHF. The CDR3 DNA sequence: TGTGCCAGCAGTGGAGGCGATTCGAATTCACCCCTCCACTTT.